Given below is one T cell receptor (beta chain) in context. These data belong to a study of blood T cell repertoires in COVID-19. Study-wide context: Sources were T cells, B-cell-depleted T cells, or PBMCs; the material itself was cDNA or gDNA.

As originally analysed: Quantification of nucleated cells was approximated via reference gene primer amplification. Clones were read by immunoSEQ multiplex PCR, and TCRdb kept only the in-frame ones, dropping some. That table furnishes V, J and clone size, whereas the DNA furnished D and trimming. Of roughly 7,500 clones listed, about 73% are singletons. Germline lookup yields CDR1 KGHSH and CDR2 LQKENI. This CDR3 comprises 16 residues. Between the trimmed V and J ends, which lost 3 bases and 2 bases, there was a span of 17 bases. Sequencing was done on a sample of peripheral blood. The origin of this receptor is a human donor in a cohort sampled during active COVID-19. The gene calls are TRBV18 and TRBJ2-7; possible D gene TRBD1, 6 bases. The CDR3 bases are TGTGCCAGCTCACCCCGCGCCCGGGACACTGCCTACGAGCAGTACTTC. Its translation: CASSPRARDTAYEQYF.